This T cell receptor (beta chain) was recorded in a study of T cells after yellow fever vaccination. Germline V gives CDR1 MNHNY, CDR2 SVGAGI (reference sequence). The CDR3 contains 13 residues. The V end was cut by 0 bases, the J end by 2 bases, with 4 bases between. The authors made TCR cDNA by 5'RACE template switching, adding a universal primer site and UMIs. TCRdb used MiXCR to reprocess the 5' RACE reads, holding one entry per CDR3 protein. The table has 150,000 to 200,000 distinct CDR3 sequences, 6.5% to 8.5% seen once. This specimen was CD4+ T cells sorted from PBMCs, taken less than 6 days after the first yellow fever vaccination. The chain couples TRBV6-6 to TRBJ2-5; no clear D. The receptor comes from a young man who received the YFV17D yellow fever vaccine. CDR3 sequence reads: CASSYSVQETQYF. CDR3 nucleotide sequence: TGTGCCAGCAGTTACTCGGTTCAAGAGACCCAGTACTTC.